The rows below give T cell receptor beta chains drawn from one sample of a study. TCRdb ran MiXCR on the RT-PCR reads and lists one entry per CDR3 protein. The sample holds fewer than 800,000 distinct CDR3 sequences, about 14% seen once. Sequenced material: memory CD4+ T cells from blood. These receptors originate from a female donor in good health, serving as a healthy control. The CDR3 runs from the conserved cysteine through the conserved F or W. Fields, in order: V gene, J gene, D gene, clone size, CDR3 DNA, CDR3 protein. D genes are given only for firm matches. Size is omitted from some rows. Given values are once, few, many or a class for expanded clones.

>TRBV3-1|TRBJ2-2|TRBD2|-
TGTGCCAGCAGCCAAGGCCTAGCGGCCCTCCTTTTT
CASSQGLAALLF
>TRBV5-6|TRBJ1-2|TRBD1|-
TGTGCCAGCAGCTTCAGCACCTCCCGGGACAGGGTAGGTGAAGACTATGGCTACACCTTC
CASSFSTSRDRVGEDYGYTF
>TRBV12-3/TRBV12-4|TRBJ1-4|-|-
TGTGCCAGCTCAAAGGGGGGCGGCGAAAAACTGTTTTTT
CASSKGGGEKLFF
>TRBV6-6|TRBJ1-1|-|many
TGTGCCAGCAGTCGCCCGAACACTGAAGCTTTCTTT
CASSRPNTEAFF
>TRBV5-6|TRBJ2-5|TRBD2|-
TGTGCCAGCAGCTTGGAAGGGTCTGCGGGAGACGTTCAAGAGACCCAGTACTTC
CASSLEGSAGDVQETQYF
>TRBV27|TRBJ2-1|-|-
TGTGCCAGCAGTGGGAGCGAACGATACGAGCAGTTCTTC
CASSGSERYEQFF
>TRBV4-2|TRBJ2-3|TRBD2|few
TGTGCCAGCAGCCGCCGGGCTAGCGGTGGGAAAGATACGCAGTATTTT
CASSRRASGGKDTQYF
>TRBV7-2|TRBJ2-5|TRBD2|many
TGTGCCAGCAGCCCGGGACTAGCGGGGGGGCTCGGAGAGACCCAGTACTTC
CASSPGLAGGLGETQYF
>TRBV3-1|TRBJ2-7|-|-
TGTGCCAGCAGCTCTGGGCGCAGGGGACCCTACGAGCAGTACTTC
CASSSGRRGPYEQYF
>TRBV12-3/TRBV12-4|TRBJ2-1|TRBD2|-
TGTGCCAGCAGTCTTACTAGCGGCCATGAGCAGTTCTTC
CASSLTSGHEQFF
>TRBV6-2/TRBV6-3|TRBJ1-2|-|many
TGTGCCAGCAGTTGGATCTCCGGGGGCGGCTACACCTTC
CASSWISGGGYTF